The clone carrying this T cell receptor (beta chain) was seen a handful of times. Its specificity is not known. MiXCR, applied by TCRdb to the RACE reads, yields one record per CDR3 protein. The sample carries about 60,000 distinct CDR3 sequences, around 11% recorded once. The time point: pre-sensitization, week 0. Treatment noted: therapeutic diphenylcyclopropenone sensitization with weekly scalp DPC. Donors were 18 to 70-year-old alopecia patients suitable for DPC. The germline V and J ends were trimmed by 6 bases and 0 bases, with 15 bases remaining between them. The germline gives CDR1 MDHEN, CDR2 SYDVKM. There are 16 residues in the CDR3. The sample is drawn from a study of human T cells and chemical hapten exposure. Study summary: Patients additionally received therapeutic doses of diphenylcyclopropenone on the scalp once a week, and this continued throughout the approximately 26-week study. Predominantly women, the patients had alopecia areata, totalis or universalis.

Study-wide findings and caveats: Sensitization with DPC brought no change to TCRs above 1 in 1000 in frequency.

The chain employs TRBV28 and TRBJ2-1, with D possibly TRBD2 on 5 matching bases. The sequence was collected from a woman aged 40-49 years with alopecia areata. Some clones in this sample may be carry-over from other donors' samples. Here the sequenced sample was whole blood, taken in connection with sensitization to the hapten diphenylcyclopropenone (DPC). The CDR3 protein is CASRGRGADSYNEQFF. CDR3 in DNA: TGTGCCAGCAGGGGTCGCGGAGCGGACTCCTACAATGAGCAGTTCTTC.